This TCR beta chain stems from a study of T cell responses to AZD1222 COVID-19 vaccine. Study results and limitations: Females made up more of the donors, who were largely white British, and clonal diversity may have come out too low.

Clones were read by immunoSEQ multiplex PCR, and TCRdb kept only the in-frame ones, dropping some. The sample gives under 150,000 clones, about 91% of which show up once; around 1.9% is in the top ten. In germline, CDR1 is GTSNPN, CDR2 SVGIG (reference sequence). V gave up 8 bases and J gave up 2 bases; unmatched junction bases: 0. There are 11 residues in the CDR3. Points on this clone: Its antigen is undetermined.

The V gene is TRBV30, the J gene TRBJ1-2; TRBD1 matches 9 bases. The sample was peripheral blood, taken 28 days after the second AZD1222 dose. The TCR comes from an adult who received the AZD1222 COVID-19 vaccine. CDR3 sequence: CAGQGNYGYTF. In nucleotides, the CDR3 is TGTGCCGGACAGGGGAACTATGGCTACACCTTC.